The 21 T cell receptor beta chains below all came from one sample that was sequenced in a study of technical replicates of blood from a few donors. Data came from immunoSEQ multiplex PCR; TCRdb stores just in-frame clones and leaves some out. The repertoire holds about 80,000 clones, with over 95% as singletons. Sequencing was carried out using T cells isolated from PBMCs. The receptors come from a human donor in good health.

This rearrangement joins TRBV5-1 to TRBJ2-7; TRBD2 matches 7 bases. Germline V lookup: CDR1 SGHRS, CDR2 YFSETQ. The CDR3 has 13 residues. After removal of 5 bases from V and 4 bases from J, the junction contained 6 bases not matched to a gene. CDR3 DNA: TGCGCCAGCAGATCTAGCGGCAATTACGAGCAGTACTTC. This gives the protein CASRSSGNYEQYF.

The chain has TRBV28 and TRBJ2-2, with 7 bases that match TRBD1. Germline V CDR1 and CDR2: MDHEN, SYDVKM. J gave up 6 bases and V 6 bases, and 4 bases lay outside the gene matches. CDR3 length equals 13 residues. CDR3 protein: CASRKTGSGELFF. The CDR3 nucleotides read TGTGCCAGCAGAAAGACAGGGTCCGGGGAGCTGTTTTTT.

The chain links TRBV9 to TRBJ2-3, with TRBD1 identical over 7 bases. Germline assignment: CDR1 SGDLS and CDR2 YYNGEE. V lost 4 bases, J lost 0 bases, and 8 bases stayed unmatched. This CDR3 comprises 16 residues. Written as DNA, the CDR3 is TGTGCCAGCAGCCATTCGACAGGGCCCAGCACAGATACGCAGTATTTT. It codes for CASSHSTGPSTDTQYF.

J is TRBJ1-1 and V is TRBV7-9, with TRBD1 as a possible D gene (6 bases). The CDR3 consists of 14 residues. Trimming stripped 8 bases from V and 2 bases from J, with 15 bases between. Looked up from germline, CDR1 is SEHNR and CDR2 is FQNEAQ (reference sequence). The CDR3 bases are TGTGCCAGCGTGAGAAAGGGGGAAAACACTGAAGCTTTCTTT. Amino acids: CASVRKGENTEAFF. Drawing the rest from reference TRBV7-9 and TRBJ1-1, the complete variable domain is DTGVSQNPRHKITKRGQNVTFRCDPISEHNRLYWYRQTLGQGPEFLTYFQNEAQLEKSRLLSDRFSAERPKGSFSTLEIQRTEQGDSAMYLCASVRKGENTEAFFGQGTRLTVV.

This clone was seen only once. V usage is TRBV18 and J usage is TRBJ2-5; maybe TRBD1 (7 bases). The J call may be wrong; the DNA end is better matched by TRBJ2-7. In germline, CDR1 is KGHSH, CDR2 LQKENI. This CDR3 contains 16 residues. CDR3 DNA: TGTGCCAGCTCACCTCTAGCAGGGGGGCACCCCTACGAGCAGTACTTC. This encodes CASSPLAGGHPYEQYF.

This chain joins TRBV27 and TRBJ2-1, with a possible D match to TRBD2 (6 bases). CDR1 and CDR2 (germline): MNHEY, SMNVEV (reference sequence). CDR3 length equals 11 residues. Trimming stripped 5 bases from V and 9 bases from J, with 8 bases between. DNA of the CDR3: TGTGCCAGCAGTAGGGGAGGTGAGCAGTTCTTC. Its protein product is CASSRGGEQFF.

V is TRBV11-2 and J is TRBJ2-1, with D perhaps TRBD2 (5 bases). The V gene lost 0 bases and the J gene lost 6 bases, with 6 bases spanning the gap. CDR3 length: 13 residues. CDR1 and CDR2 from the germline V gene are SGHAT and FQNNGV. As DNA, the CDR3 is TGTGCCAGCAGCTTAGAGAGGGTCAATGAGCAGTTCTTC. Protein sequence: CASSLERVNEQFF.

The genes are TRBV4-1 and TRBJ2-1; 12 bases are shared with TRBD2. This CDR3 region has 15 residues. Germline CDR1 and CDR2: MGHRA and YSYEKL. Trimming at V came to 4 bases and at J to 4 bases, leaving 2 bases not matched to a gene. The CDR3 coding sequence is TGCGCCAGCAGCCGAGGGACTAGCGGGTACAATGAGCAGTTCTTC. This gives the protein CASSRGTSGYNEQFF.

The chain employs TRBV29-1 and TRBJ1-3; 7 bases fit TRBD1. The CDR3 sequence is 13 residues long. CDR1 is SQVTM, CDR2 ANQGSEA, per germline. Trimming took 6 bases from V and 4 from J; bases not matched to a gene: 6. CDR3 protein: CSVRTGLGNTIYF. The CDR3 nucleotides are TGCAGCGTACGGACAGGACTAGGAAACACCATATATTTT. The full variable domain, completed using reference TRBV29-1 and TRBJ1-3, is SAVISQKPSRDICQRGTSLTIQCQVDSQVTMMFWYRQQPGQSLTLIATANQGSEATYESGFVIDKFPISRPNLTFSTLTVSNMSPEDSSIYLCSVRTGLGNTIYFGEGSWLTVV.

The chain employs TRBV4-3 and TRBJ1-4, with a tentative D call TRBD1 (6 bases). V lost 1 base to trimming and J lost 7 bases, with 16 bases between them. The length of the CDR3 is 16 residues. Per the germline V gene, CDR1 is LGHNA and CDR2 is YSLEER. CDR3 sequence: CASSQVGTDSGEKLFF. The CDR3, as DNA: TGCGCCAGCAGCCAAGTCGGGACGGACAGCGGTGAAAAACTGTTTTTT.

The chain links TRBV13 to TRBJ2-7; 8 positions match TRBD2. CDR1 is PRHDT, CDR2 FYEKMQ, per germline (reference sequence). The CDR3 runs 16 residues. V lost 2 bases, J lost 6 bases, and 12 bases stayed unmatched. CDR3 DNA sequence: TGTGCCAGCAGCTTATTCCGGGAGGGCCACCCAGGCGAGCAGTACTTC. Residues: CASSLFREGHPGEQYF.

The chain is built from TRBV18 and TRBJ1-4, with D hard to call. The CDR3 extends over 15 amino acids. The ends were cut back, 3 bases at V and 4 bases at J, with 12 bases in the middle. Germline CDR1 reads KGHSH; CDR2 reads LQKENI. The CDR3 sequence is CASSPGSQSNEKLFF. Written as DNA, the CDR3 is TGTGCCAGCTCACCTGGGAGTCAGAGTAATGAAAAACTGTTTTTT.

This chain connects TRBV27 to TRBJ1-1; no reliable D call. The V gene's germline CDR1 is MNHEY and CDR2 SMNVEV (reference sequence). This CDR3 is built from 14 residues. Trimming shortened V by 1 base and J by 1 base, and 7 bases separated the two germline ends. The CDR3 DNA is TGTGCCAGCAGTTTATTTTACAGGAACACTGAAGCTTTCTTT. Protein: CASSLFYRNTEAFF.

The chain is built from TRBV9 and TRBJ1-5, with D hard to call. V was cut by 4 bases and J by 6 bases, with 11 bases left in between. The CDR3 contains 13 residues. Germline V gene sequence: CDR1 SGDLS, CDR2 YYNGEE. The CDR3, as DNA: TGTGCCAGCAGCCCTTTCCCCCTTCAGCCCCAGCATTTT. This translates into CASSPFPLQPQHF.

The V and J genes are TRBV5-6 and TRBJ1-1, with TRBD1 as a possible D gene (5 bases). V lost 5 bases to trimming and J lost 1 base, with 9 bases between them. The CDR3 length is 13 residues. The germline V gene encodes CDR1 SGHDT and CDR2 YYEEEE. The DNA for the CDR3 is TGTGCCAGCAGGGGGCAGGGGAACACTGAAGCTTTCTTT. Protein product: CASRGQGNTEAFF.

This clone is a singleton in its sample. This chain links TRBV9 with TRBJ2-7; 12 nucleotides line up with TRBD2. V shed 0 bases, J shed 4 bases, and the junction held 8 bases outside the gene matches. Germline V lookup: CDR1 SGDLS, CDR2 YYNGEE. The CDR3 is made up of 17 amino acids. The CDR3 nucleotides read TGTGCCAGCAGCGTAGGATTGGGACTAGCGGGCGAGTACGAGCAGTACTTC. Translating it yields CASSVGLGLAGEYEQYF.

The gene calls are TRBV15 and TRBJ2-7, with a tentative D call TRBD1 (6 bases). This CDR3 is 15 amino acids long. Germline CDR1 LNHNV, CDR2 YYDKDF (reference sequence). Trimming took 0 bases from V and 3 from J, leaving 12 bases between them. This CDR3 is CATSREAGVLYEQYF. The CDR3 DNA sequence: TGTGCCACCAGCAGAGAGGCAGGGGTTCTCTACGAGCAGTACTTC.

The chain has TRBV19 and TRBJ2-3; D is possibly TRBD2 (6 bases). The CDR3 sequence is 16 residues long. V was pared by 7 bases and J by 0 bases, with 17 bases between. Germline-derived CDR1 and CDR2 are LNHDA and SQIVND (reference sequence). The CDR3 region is CASIRFAGYSTDTQYF. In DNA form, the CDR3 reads TGTGCCAGTATCCGTTTTGCGGGGTATAGCACAGATACGCAGTATTTT.

In DNA form, the CDR3 reads TGTGCCAGCAGCTTAGATATCGGGGTGAACACTGAAGCTTTCTTT. This gives the protein CASSLDIGVNTEAFF. The J gene is TRBJ1-1, the V gene TRBV11-1; D gene unclear. V lost 1 base and J lost 0, with 9 bases in between. CDR3 length: 15 amino acids. Looked up from germline, CDR1 is SGHAT and CDR2 is FQDESV (reference sequence).

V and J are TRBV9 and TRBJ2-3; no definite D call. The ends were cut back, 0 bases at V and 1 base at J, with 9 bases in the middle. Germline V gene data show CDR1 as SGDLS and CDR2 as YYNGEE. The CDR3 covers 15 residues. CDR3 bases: TGTGCCAGCAGCGTAGTTGAGTCTGGCACAGATACGCAGTATTTT. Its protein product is CASSVVESGTDTQYF.

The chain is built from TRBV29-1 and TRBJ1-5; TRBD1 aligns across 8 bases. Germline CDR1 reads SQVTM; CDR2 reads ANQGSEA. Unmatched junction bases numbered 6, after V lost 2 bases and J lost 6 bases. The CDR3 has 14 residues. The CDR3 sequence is CSVESDREGQPQHF. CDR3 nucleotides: TGCAGCGTTGAATCGGACAGGGAAGGTCAGCCCCAGCATTTT.